Each of the 23 T cell receptor beta chains below was sequenced from the same sample in a study of CD8 T cells in ankylosing spondylitis. Via MiXCR, TCRdb re-called the 5' RACE reads, giving one row per CDR3 protein. The sample has approximately 24,000 distinct CDR3 sequences, about 2.6% seen once; the top ten hold 6.5% to 9.5%. Sequencing was performed on blood, either unsorted or a sorted T cell fraction (not recorded which). These receptors originate from a female donor with ankylosing spondylitis or in good health (not recorded which).

This clonotype showed up many times. The gene calls are TRBV9 and TRBJ2-2; D ambiguous. V was pared by 1 base and J by 0 bases, with 10 bases between. This CDR3 contains 16 residues. Germline V gene data show CDR1 as SGDLS and CDR2 as YYNGEE. The CDR3 DNA reads as TGTGCCAGCAGCGTACATATCGGCCCGAACACCGGGGAGCTGTTTTTT. Its translation: CASSVHIGPNTGELFF.

The table lists this clonotype with many counts. The chain has TRBV9 and TRBJ2-2, with D maybe TRBD2 (5 bases). Germline V lookup: CDR1 SGDLS, CDR2 YYNGEE. The CDR3 is 16 amino acids. Trimming left V 0 bases short and J 7 bases short, with 16 bases between. CDR3 amino acids: CASSVEQPRGGGELFF. As DNA, the CDR3 is TGTGCCAGCAGCGTAGAACAGCCCCGGGGTGGCGGGGAGCTGTTTTTT.

The chain links TRBV9 to TRBJ2-1; 9 bases agree with TRBD2. V lost 3 bases, J lost 6 bases, and 7 bases stayed unmatched. The CDR3 sequence is 15 residues long. Germline values: CDR1 SGDLS, CDR2 YYNGEE. CDR3 amino acids: CASSGQGLAGNEQFF. In DNA form, the CDR3 reads TGTGCCAGCAGCGGACAGGGACTAGCCGGCAATGAGCAGTTCTTC.

This clonotype rates as medium-sized. Here the CDR3 DNA reads TGTGCCAGCAGCCCACGGGACTCCGTTTTGTACCAAGAGACCCAGTACTTC. Residues: CASSPRDSVLYQETQYF. The chain uses TRBV9 and TRBJ2-5; the D gene is possibly TRBD2 (6 bases). Trimming shortened V by 4 bases and J by 0 bases, and 19 bases separated the two germline ends. This CDR3 is 17 amino acids long. Germline V gene sequence: CDR1 SGDLS, CDR2 YYNGEE.

This clonotype was counted ten times or more. CDR3 DNA: TGTGCCAGCAGCCCCCGGACTAGCGGGAGGGATTATGAGCAGTTCTTC. Translation: CASSPRTSGRDYEQFF. The V and J genes are TRBV9 and TRBJ2-1; 15 bases are a match to TRBD2. The CDR3 consists of 16 residues. V gave up 4 bases and J gave up 8 bases; unmatched junction bases: 7. Germline CDR1 reads SGDLS; CDR2 reads YYNGEE.

The sample holds many counts of this clonotype. The V call is TRBV9, the J call TRBJ2-2; D gene uncertain. The CDR3 has 13 amino acids. Germline V gene lookup returns CDR1 SGDLS and CDR2 YYNGEE. Trimming pared 0 bases from V and 7 bases from J, leaving 7 bases between. CDR3 loop: CASSVAFGGELFF. The CDR3 nucleotides are TGTGCCAGCAGCGTAGCTTTCGGCGGGGAGCTGTTTTTT.

This clonotype was observed at least ten times. The gene calls are TRBV9 and TRBJ2-2, with 9 nucleotides matching TRBD1. The V gene end was trimmed by 0 bases and the J gene end by 6 bases; junction bases not matched to a gene: 6. Germline CDR1 and CDR2: SGDLS and YYNGEE. This CDR3 spans 16 amino acids. The CDR3 sequence is CASSVVGTGRSGELFF. CDR3 in DNA: TGTGCCAGCAGCGTAGTAGGGACAGGGAGGTCCGGGGAGCTGTTTTTT.

This clonotype has just a few counts. Here the CDR3 DNA reads TGTGCCAGCAGCGTAGAACAGGGGAAATCCGAGCAGTACTTC. Encoded protein: CASSVEQGKSEQYF. V and J are TRBV9 and TRBJ2-7; TRBD1 matches 7 bases. The germline gives CDR1 SGDLS, CDR2 YYNGEE. The CDR3 loop spans 14 amino acids. Losses at the gene ends were 0 bases for V and 6 bases for J; bases not matched to a gene: 6.

This clonotype was detected ten times or more. CDR3 residues: CASSVGPAGGQETQYF. Here the CDR3 DNA reads TGTGCCAGCAGCGTAGGGCCAGCGGGGGGCCAAGAGACCCAGTACTTC. The chain joins TRBV9 to TRBJ2-5; 9 nucleotides match TRBD2. This CDR3 contains 16 residues. Germline-derived CDR1 and CDR2 are SGDLS and YYNGEE. Unmatched junction bases numbered 4, after V lost 0 bases and J lost 1 base.

Ten or more counts support this clonotype. The V and J genes are TRBV9 and TRBJ2-7, with TRBD2 matching 13 bases. The CDR3 is 15 residues long. V was pared by 0 bases and J by 7 bases, with 4 bases of the junction left unmatched. Looked up from germline, CDR1 is SGDLS and CDR2 is YYNGEE. CDR3 sequence: CASSVAGLAGSEQYF. In DNA form, the CDR3 reads TGTGCCAGCAGCGTAGCGGGACTAGCGGGGTCGGAGCAGTACTTC.

In its sample, this clonotype was seen many times. The gene calls are TRBV9 and TRBJ2-3; maybe TRBD2 (6 bases). Trimming cost V 7 bases and J 6 bases, with 18 bases left between them. This CDR3 is 14 amino acids long. CDR1 is SGDLS, CDR2 YYNGEE, per germline. The CDR3 region is CASARGPGVDTQYF. CDR3 coding DNA: TGTGCCAGCGCAAGGGGTCCGGGAGTCGATACGCAGTATTTT.

The chain carries TRBV9 and TRBJ2-4, with a weak D call TRBD2 (5 bases). The CDR3 has 14 amino acids. Trimming left V 0 bases short and J 9 bases short, with 13 bases between. Germline assignment: CDR1 SGDLS and CDR2 YYNGEE. For the CDR3, the DNA is TGTGCCAGCAGCGTAGACGAGGGTATAAGCATTCAGTACTTC. Translating it yields CASSVDEGISIQYF.

The chain combines TRBV9 with TRBJ2-6; no firm D call. Trimming cost V 4 bases and J 0 bases, with 8 bases left between them. This CDR3 has 15 residues. Germline lookup yields CDR1 SGDLS and CDR2 YYNGEE. DNA for the CDR3: TGTGCCAGCAGCAGACCACCCTCTGGGGCCAACGTCCTGACTTTC. This encodes CASSRPPSGANVLTF.

This clonotype was recorded many times. The V gene is TRBV9, the J gene TRBJ1-1, with TRBD1 as a possible D gene (5 bases). The V end was cut by 4 bases, the J end by 3 bases, with 13 bases between. The CDR3 length is 14 residues. CDR1 SGDLS and CDR2 YYNGEE come from the germline V gene. The CDR3 here is CASSPGPGDTEAFF. The CDR3 coding sequence is TGTGCCAGCAGCCCGGGACCCGGGGACACTGAAGCTTTCTTT.

This clonotype showed up many times. The CDR3 DNA sequence: TGTGCCAGCAGCGTGGCCAGCATGAACACTGAAGCTTTCTTT. This codes for CASSVASMNTEAFF. This sequence joins TRBV9 and TRBJ1-1; D unclear. The CDR3 runs 14 residues. V was cut by 2 bases and J by 0 bases, with 8 bases left in between. Germline lookup yields CDR1 SGDLS and CDR2 YYNGEE.

This clonotype is medium-sized by share. The V and J genes are TRBV9 and TRBJ2-1, with 11 bases aligning to TRBD2. CDR3 length: 15 amino acids. Germline V lookup: CDR1 SGDLS, CDR2 YYNGEE. V gave up 0 bases and J gave up 4 bases; unmatched junction bases: 0. DNA for the CDR3: TGTGCCAGCAGCGTAGGACTAGCGGGGTACAATGAGCAGTTCTTC. Translation: CASSVGLAGYNEQFF.

This clonotype was recorded many times. The chain links TRBV9 to TRBJ2-1, with no clear D. The CDR3 covers 13 residues. Germline CDR1 SGDLS, CDR2 YYNGEE. The V gene lost 0 bases and the J gene lost 8 bases, with 9 bases spanning the gap. CDR3 nucleotides: TGTGCCAGCAGCGTAGAGCAGGTCCATGAGCAGTTCTTC. Amino acids: CASSVEQVHEQFF.

This clonotype was recorded many times. The gene calls are TRBV9 and TRBJ2-3; 7 bases are shared with TRBD2. CDR1 SGDLS and CDR2 YYNGEE come from the germline V gene. The CDR3 totals 15 residues. Trimming removed 4 bases from V and 1 base from J; junction bases left unmatched: 6. The CDR3, as DNA: TGTGCCAGCAGCAAAGGGAGGGCCGGCACAGATACGCAGTATTTT. Protein product: CASSKGRAGTDTQYF.

This clonotype came up many times. The genes are TRBV9 and TRBJ2-3; D not certain. CDR3 length equals 14 residues. V dropped 0 bases and J dropped 12 bases, with 17 bases sitting between them. From germline, CDR1 is SGDLS and CDR2 YYNGEE. CDR3 coding DNA: TGTGCCAGCAGCGTAGACACCCAGAGCTTCGGACAGTATTTT. As protein: CASSVDTQSFGQYF.

This clonotype was counted many times. The chain uses TRBV9 and TRBJ2-2; the D gene is possibly TRBD2 (5 bases). From germline, CDR1 is SGDLS and CDR2 YYNGEE. V lost 0 bases to trimming and J lost 0 bases, with 12 bases between them. This CDR3 comprises 17 residues. The CDR3 sequence: CASSVGPLRANTGELFF. CDR3 in DNA: TGTGCCAGCAGCGTAGGTCCCCTGCGGGCGAACACCGGGGAGCTGTTTTTT.

At least ten counts were recorded for this clonotype. The chain joins TRBV9 to TRBJ1-6; unclear D gene. Trimming stripped 0 bases from V and 7 bases from J, with 8 bases between. This CDR3 spans 14 amino acids. Germline V gives CDR1 SGDLS, CDR2 YYNGEE. The CDR3 nucleotides are TGTGCCAGCAGCGTAGTGGCTGTCAATTCACCCCTCCACTTT. Translating it yields CASSVVAVNSPLHF.

This clonotype occurred many times. The chain employs TRBV9 and TRBJ1-2; 9 positions match TRBD1. The V gene end was trimmed by 3 bases and the J gene end by 5 bases; junction bases not matched to a gene: 2. The germline CDR1 and CDR2 sequences are SGDLS and YYNGEE. The CDR3 has 13 amino acids. In DNA, the CDR3 is TGTGCCAGCAGCGGAGGACAGGGGTATGGCTACACCTTC. Translated, it gives CASSGGQGYGYTF.

This clonotype was seen at least ten times. The rearrangement uses TRBV9 and TRBJ2-3; D remains ambiguous. CDR3 length: 15 amino acids. With 0 bases removed from V and 2 bases from J, the gap between germline ends came to 10 bases. Germline values: CDR1 SGDLS, CDR2 YYNGEE. For the CDR3, the DNA is TGTGCCAGCAGCGTAGACCCGGGCAACACAGATACGCAGTATTTT. Amino acid sequence: CASSVDPGNTDTQYF.